The entry that follows covers one T cell receptor (beta chain) sequence. Its antigen remains unidentified. This sample is part of a study of identical twins. The germline V gene encodes CDR1 SGHAT and CDR2 FQNNGV. The ends were cut back, 3 bases at V and 7 bases at J, with 9 bases in the middle. This CDR3 has 13 amino acids. Study observations and caveats: Instead of following the same donors, the conclusions were based on cross-sectional statistical analysis. Partial confounding of zero-insertion analyses by invariant MAIT and iNKT cells was possible.

MiXCR was run by TCRdb on the 5' RACE reads, yielding one entry per CDR3 protein. The data hold fewer than 650,000 distinct CDR3 sequences, with roughly 9.9% observed a single time. Only healthy Caucasians were included as donors. These data also featured in a second study, about yellow fever vaccine responses in identical twins. From that paper: Vaccine T cell responses of twins reportedly seemed partly convergent and partly personalized.

This clonotype was obtained from a woman under 30 in good health. Sample: PBMCs. The chain joins TRBV11-2 to TRBJ2-2, with a weak D call TRBD1 (6 bases). CDR3 sequence reads: CASSFGDNGELFF. Here the CDR3 DNA reads TGTGCCAGCAGCTTTGGGGACAACGGGGAGCTGTTTTTT.